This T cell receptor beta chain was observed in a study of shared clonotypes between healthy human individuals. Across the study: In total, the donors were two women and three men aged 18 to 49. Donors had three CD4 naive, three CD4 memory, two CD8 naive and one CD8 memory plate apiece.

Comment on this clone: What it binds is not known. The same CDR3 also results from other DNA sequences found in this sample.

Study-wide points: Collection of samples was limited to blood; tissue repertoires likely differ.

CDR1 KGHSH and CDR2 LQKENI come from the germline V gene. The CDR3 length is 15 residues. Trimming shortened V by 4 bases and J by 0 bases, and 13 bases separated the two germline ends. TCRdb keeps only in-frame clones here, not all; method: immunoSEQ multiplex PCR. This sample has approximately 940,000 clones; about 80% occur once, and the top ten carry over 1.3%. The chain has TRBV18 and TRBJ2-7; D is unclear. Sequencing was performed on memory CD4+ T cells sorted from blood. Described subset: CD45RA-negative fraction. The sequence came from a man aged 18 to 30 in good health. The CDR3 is CASSRSSQSSYEQYF. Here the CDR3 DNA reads TGTGCCAGCTCACGGTCATCGCAGAGCTCCTACGAGCAGTACTTC.